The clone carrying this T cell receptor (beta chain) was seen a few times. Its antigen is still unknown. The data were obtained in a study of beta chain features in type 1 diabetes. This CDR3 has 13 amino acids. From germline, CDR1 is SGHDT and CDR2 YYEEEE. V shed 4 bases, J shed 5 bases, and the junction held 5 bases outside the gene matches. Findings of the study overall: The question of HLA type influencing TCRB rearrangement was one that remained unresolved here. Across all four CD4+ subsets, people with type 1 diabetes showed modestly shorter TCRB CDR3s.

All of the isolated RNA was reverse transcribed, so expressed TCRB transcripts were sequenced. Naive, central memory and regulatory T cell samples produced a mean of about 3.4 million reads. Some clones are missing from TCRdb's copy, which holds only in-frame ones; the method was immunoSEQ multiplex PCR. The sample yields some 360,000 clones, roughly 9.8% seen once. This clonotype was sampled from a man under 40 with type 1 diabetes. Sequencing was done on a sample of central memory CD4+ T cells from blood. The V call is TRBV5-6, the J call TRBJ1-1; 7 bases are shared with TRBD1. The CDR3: CASSRPDRTEAFF. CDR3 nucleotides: TGTGCCAGCAGCCGACCGGACAGGACTGAAGCTTTCTTT.